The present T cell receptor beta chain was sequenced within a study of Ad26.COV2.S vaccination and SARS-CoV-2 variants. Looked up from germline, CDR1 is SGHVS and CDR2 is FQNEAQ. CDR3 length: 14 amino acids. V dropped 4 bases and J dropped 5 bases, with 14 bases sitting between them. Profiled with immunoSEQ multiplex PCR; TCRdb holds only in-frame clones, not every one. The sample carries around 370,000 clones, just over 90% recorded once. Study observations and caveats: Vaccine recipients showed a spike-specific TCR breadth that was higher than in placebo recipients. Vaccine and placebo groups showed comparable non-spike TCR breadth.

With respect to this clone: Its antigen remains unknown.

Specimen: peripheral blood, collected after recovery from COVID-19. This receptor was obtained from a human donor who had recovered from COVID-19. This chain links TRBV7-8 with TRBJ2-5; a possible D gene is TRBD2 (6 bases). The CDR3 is CASSSLASWETQYF. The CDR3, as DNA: TGTGCCAGCAGCTCACTAGCATCTTGGGAGACCCAGTACTTC. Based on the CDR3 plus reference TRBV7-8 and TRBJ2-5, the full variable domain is GAGVSQSPRYKVAKRGQDVALRCDPISGHVSLFWYQQALGQGPEFLTYFQNEAQLDKSGLPSDRFFAERPEGSVSTLKIQRTQQEDSAVYLCASSSLASWETQYFGPGTRLLVL.